The 14 T cell receptor beta chains below were found in one sample sequenced in a study of blood T cell repertoires in COVID-19. Generated by immunoSEQ multiplex PCR, the TCRdb table keeps only in-frame clones and is missing some. The sample records 53,000 or so clones, more than 60% being singletons. The sample comprised peripheral blood. These receptors all come from a human donor with active or convalescent COVID-19. The donor label of this sample is uncertain.

The chain is built from TRBV5-8 and TRBJ2-2; D might be TRBD2 (5 bases). Germline V lookup: CDR1 SGHTS, CDR2 YDEGEE. This CDR3 region has 14 residues. V lost 4 bases to trimming and J lost 1 base, with 8 bases between them. The CDR3, as DNA: TGTGCCAGCAGCCGGGCGGGGAACACCGGGGAGCTGTTTTTT. It is translated as CASSRAGNTGELFF.

The rearrangement links TRBV9 to TRBJ2-3; D gene uncertain. The V gene's germline CDR1 is SGDLS and CDR2 YYNGEE. The CDR3 sequence is 12 residues long. Trimming removed 7 bases from V and 2 bases from J, with 8 bases in between. CDR3 coding DNA: TGTGCCAGCTCACGGGTCACAGATACGCAGTATTTT. Translated: CASSRVTDTQYF.

This clone was seen more than once but under ten times. The chain combines TRBV4-3 with TRBJ1-3; tentative D call: TRBD1 (5 bases). CDR3 size: 16 residues. The V end lost 0 bases, the J end lost 7 bases, and 16 bases lay between the germline ends. Germline loops: CDR1 LGHNA, CDR2 YSLEER. CDR3: CASSQEGAAIGNTIYF. The CDR3 DNA reads TGCGCCAGCAGCCAAGAAGGGGCCGCCATCGGGAACACCATATATTTT.

This chain uses TRBV7-9 with TRBJ1-1; 7 bases line up with TRBD1. The V gene end was trimmed by 4 bases and the J gene end by 2 bases; junction bases not matched to a gene: 4. CDR3 length: 14 residues. Germline V gene lookup returns CDR1 SEHNR and CDR2 FQNEAQ (reference sequence). This CDR3 reads CASSSRDSNTEAFF. CDR3 bases: TGTGCCAGCAGCTCTCGGGACAGTAACACTGAAGCTTTCTTT. The full variable domain, in which reference TRBV7-9 and TRBJ1-1 provide the parts outside the CDR3, is DTGVSQNPRHKITKRGQNVTFRCDPISEHNRLYWYRQTLGQGPEFLTYFQNEAQLEKSRLLSDRFSAERPKGSFSTLEIQRTEQGDSAMYLCASSSRDSNTEAFFGQGTRLTVV.

This chain connects TRBV28 to TRBJ1-2; maybe TRBD1 (5 bases). Trimming pared 4 bases from V and 7 bases from J, leaving 13 bases between. The length of the CDR3 is 13 residues. CDR1 MDHEN and CDR2 SYDVKM come from the germline V gene. The CDR3 loop is CASSSQGGGGYTF. CDR3 DNA: TGTGCCAGCAGTTCCCAGGGAGGAGGTGGCTACACCTTC.

The genes are TRBV7-9 and TRBJ2-6; D perhaps matches TRBD1 (8 bases). Germline lookup yields CDR1 SEHNR and CDR2 FQNEAQ (reference sequence). Deletions cut 6 bases from V and 2 bases from J, with 20 bases between. This CDR3 has 18 amino acids. CDR3 nucleotides: TGTGCCAGCAGTCAGGGGGGGACAGGCTGGGCTGGGGCCAACGTCCTGACTTTC. Translating it yields CASSQGGTGWAGANVLTF.

The chain employs TRBV5-1 and TRBJ1-5; TRBD1 matches at 8 bases. Germline-derived CDR1 and CDR2 are SGHRS and YFSETQ. Trimming removed 2 bases from V and 3 bases from J; junction bases left unmatched: 4. The CDR3 is 15 residues long. The CDR3 reads CASSFGQGNNQPQHF. DNA of the CDR3: TGCGCCAGCAGCTTCGGACAGGGTAACAATCAGCCCCAGCATTTT.

This clone was counted a few times. The chain uses TRBV20-1 and TRBJ1-1; D is uncertain. Trimming left V 1 base short and J 8 bases short, with 8 bases between. The CDR3 has 11 amino acids. From germline, CDR1 is DFQATT and CDR2 SNEGSKA (reference sequence). The CDR3 spells CSARVIREAFF. CDR3 DNA: TGCAGTGCTAGAGTTATCAGAGAAGCTTTCTTT.

The rearrangement links TRBV28 to TRBJ1-5, with 9 bases identical to TRBD1. V shed 6 bases, J shed 7 bases, and the junction held 7 bases outside the gene matches. The CDR3 spans 14 residues. Germline V gives CDR1 MDHEN, CDR2 SYDVKM. The CDR3 coding sequence is TGTGCCAGCAGCTGGGACAGGGTTGGCCAGCCCCAGCATTTT. It translates to CASSWDRVGQPQHF.

The J gene is TRBJ2-1, the V gene TRBV4-3; the match to TRBD1 covers 8 bases. This CDR3 spans 15 amino acids. Per germline, CDR1 LGHNA and CDR2 YSLEER. J lost 4 bases, V lost 8 bases, and 10 bases had no gene match. The CDR3 DNA reads TGCGCCAGCCCCCCCCCGGGACAGGCGTACAATGAGCAGTTCTTC. It is translated as CASPPPGQAYNEQFF.

The rearrangement links TRBV18 to TRBJ2-7, with a weak D call TRBD2 (5 bases). The V gene's germline CDR1 is KGHSH and CDR2 LQKENI. The CDR3 contains 13 residues. V lost 4 bases, J lost 2 bases, and 9 bases lay in between. For the CDR3, the DNA is TGTGCCAGCTCACTACAGAGGGCCTACGAGCAGTACTTC. It translates to CASSLQRAYEQYF.

The chain carries TRBV5-5 and TRBJ2-3; 9 positions agree with TRBD1. The CDR3 is 15 amino acids. In germline, CDR1 is SGHKS, CDR2 YYEKEE (reference sequence). Unmatched junction bases numbered 6, after V lost 4 bases and J lost 3 bases. CDR3 sequence (DNA): TGTGCCAGCAGCGTCCGGGACAGGGTTACAGATACGCAGTATTTT. Translating gives CASSVRDRVTDTQYF.

V and J are TRBV19 and TRBJ2-4; 12 positions agree with TRBD1. Germline V gene sequence: CDR1 LNHDA, CDR2 SQIVND (reference sequence). The CDR3 runs to 23 residues. V lost 5 bases, J lost 8 bases, and 31 bases stayed unmatched. The CDR3 DNA is TGTGCCAGTAGTCAACCACTGCCACTCCGGGACAGGGGGCGCTCAGCGGGCGGTTACATTCAGTACTTC. Translating gives CASSQPLPLRDRGRSAGGYIQYF.

V and J are TRBV5-4 and TRBJ1-4, with 12 bases identical to TRBD1. The V segment lost 0 bases and the J segment 2 bases; nucleotides outside the gene matches: 2. From germline, CDR1 is SGHNT and CDR2 YYREEE (reference sequence). The CDR3 covers 17 residues. The CDR3 here is CASSLAGTGGTNEKLFF. The CDR3 DNA sequence: TGTGCCAGCAGCTTGGCCGGGACAGGGGGCACTAATGAAAAACTGTTTTTT.